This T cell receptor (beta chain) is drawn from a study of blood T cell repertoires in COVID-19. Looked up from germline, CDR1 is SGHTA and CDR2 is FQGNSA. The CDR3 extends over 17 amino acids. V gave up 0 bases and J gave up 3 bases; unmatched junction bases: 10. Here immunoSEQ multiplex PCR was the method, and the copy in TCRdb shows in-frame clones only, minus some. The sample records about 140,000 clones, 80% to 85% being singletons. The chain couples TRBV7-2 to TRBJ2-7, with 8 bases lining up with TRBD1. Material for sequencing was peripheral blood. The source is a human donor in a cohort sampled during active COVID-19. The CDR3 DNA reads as TGTGCCAGCAGCTTAGCCGTAACGGGAGACAGGGGCTACGAGCAGTACTTC. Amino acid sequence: CASSLAVTGDRGYEQYF.